A single sample is the source of the 6 T cell receptor beta chains below, sequenced in a study of prognosis after radiotherapy for stage I lung cancer. By two-round multiplex PCR, the TCR beta CDR3 was amplified from genomic DNA. The use of primers specific to each TRBV and TRBJ gene characterized first-round PCR. A single record per CDR3 protein comes from TCRdb applying MiXCR to the multiplex PCR reads. This table holds about 13,000 distinct CDR3 sequences, about 46% found once. Sequenced material: PBMCs, taken before or after stereotactic body radiation therapy (not recorded which). The receptors were sampled from a donor at least 50 years old with non-small cell lung cancer.

About this clonotype itself: A far larger clone differs by one base, so this is likely a read error. This sequence joins TRBV6-4 and TRBJ2-7; a possible D gene is TRBD1 (5 bases). Germline lookup yields CDR1 MRHNA and CDR2 SNTAGT. The CDR3 spans 15 residues. V dropped 3 bases and J dropped 4 bases, with 16 bases sitting between them. Written as DNA, the CDR3 is TGTGCCAGCAGTGAACCCCGACAGAGGCGGTACGAGCAGTACTTC. Protein sequence: CASSEPRQRRYEQYF.

This sequence joins TRBV6-1 and TRBJ2-2, with D maybe TRBD1 (6 bases). The CDR3 covers 16 residues. Germline CDR1 MNHNS, CDR2 SASEGT. V was cut by 3 bases and J by 4 bases, with 15 bases left in between. CDR3 in DNA: TGTGCCAGCAGTGACTCAGCAGGGGATTCCACCGGGGAGCTGTTTTTT. Its translation is CASSDSAGDSTGELFF.

This clonotype has ten or more counts. This chain links TRBV12-3 or TRBV12-4 with TRBJ1-2, with unresolved D. CDR3 length: 14 amino acids. Trimming pared 3 bases from V and 0 bases from J, leaving 8 bases between. Here the CDR3 reads CASSFAAANYGYTF. The CDR3 DNA reads TGTGCCAGCAGTTTTGCAGCAGCTAACTATGGCTACACCTTC.

The chain employs TRBV4-3 and TRBJ2-2; 8 bases match TRBD2. This CDR3 spans 18 amino acids. Germline V lookup: CDR1 LGHNA, CDR2 YSLEER. Losses at the gene ends were 4 bases for V and 0 bases for J; bases not matched to a gene: 10. CDR3 residues: CASSRSRGGGSNTGELFF. CDR3 nucleotides: TGCGCCAGCAGCCGCTCGCGGGGCGGGGGGTCGAACACCGGGGAGCTGTTTTTT.

This clonotype is judged medium-sized (0.01 to 0.1%). The rearrangement joins TRBV18 to TRBJ2-1; D might be TRBD1 (5 bases). CDR1 KGHSH and CDR2 LQKENI come from the germline V gene. V was cut by 3 bases and J by 0 bases, with 12 bases left in between. CDR3 length: 16 residues. The DNA for the CDR3 is TGTGCCAGCTCACCCCCCGACAGTCACTCCTACAATGAGCAGTTCTTC. It encodes CASSPPDSHSYNEQFF.

The CDR3 nucleotides are TGTGCCAGCAGCCAGACATATGCGAACACCGGGGAGCTGTTTTTT. This codes for CASSQTYANTGELFF. This rearrangement joins TRBV6-1 to TRBJ2-2; D is undetermined. CDR1 MNHNS and CDR2 SASEGT come from the germline V gene. The CDR3 length is 15 residues. Trimming cost V 6 bases and J 0 bases, with 11 bases left between them.